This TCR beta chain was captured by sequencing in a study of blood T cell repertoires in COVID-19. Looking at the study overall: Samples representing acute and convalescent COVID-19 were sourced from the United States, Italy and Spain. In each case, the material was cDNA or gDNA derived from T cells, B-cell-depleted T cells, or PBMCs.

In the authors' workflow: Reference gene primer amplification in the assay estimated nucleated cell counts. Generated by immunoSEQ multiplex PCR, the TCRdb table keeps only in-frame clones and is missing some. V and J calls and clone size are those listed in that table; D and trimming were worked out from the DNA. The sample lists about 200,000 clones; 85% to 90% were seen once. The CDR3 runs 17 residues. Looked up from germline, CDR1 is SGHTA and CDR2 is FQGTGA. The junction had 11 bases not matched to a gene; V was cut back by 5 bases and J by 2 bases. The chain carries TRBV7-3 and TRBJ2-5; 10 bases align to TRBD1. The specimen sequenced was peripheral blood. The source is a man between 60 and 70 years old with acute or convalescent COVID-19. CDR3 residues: CASSPTRTGGGQETQYF. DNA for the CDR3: TGTGCCAGCAGCCCCACCCGGACAGGGGGAGGGCAAGAGACCCAGTACTTC.